Listed below are T cell receptor beta chains from one sample, sequenced in a study of T cells after yellow fever vaccination. Using its own MiXCR run on the 5' RACE reads, TCRdb lists one record per CDR3 protein. The sample includes 550,000 or so distinct CDR3 sequences, roughly 21% of them seen just once. The sample here was PBMCs, taken 15 days after the yellow fever booster vaccination. Source of these receptors: a man aged 25 to 40 who received the YFV17D yellow fever vaccine. Both conserved end residues are part of each CDR3. A D gene is named only where the DNA matches it firmly. Some rows mark clone size as missing; the rest say once, few, many or name a class of expanded clone.

TGCAGCGTTGGGGCAGGGCCAGAGACCCAGTACTTC CSVGAGPETQYF few TRBJ2-5 TRBV29-1 -
TGTGCCAGCAGCTCCGACCCGACAGGTCGGACTGAAGCTTTCTTT CASSSDPTGRTEAFF few TRBJ1-1 TRBV11-2 -
TGCAGTGCTAGAGGCCGGGGGGGCAGGGAGGCCGGCTCCTACAATGAGCAGTTCTTC CSARGRGGREAGSYNEQFF few TRBJ2-1 TRBV20-1 TRBD2
TGTGCCAGCAGTTACCTGGCGGGCGACCAAGAGACCCAGTACTTC CASSYLAGDQETQYF - TRBJ2-5 TRBV6-5 -
TGTGCCAACAAAACTAGCGGGAGCCAACACGAGCAGTACTTC CANKTSGSQHEQYF once TRBJ2-7 TRBV7-9 TRBD2
TGTGCCAGTGAAAAAGGAGCGGGAGGTGAGACCCAGTACTTC CASEKGAGGETQYF few TRBJ2-5 TRBV2 TRBD2
TGTGCCAGCAGCCTGGGGAAGCAGGGTATTCAGGCCAAAAACATTCAGTACTTC CASSLGKQGIQAKNIQYF - TRBJ2-4 TRBV11-1 -
TGCAGTGCGAATGCCGGCCGCCACTACGAGCAGTACTTC CSANAGRHYEQYF - TRBJ2-7 TRBV20-1 -
TGCAGCGTTGTTCAGGACGAGCAGTACTTC CSVVQDEQYF few TRBJ2-7 TRBV29-1 -
TGTGCCAGCAGCCAACGGGCTAGCATGAACACCGGGGAGCTGTTTTTT CASSQRASMNTGELFF once TRBJ2-2 TRBV3-1 -
TGTGCCAGCAGCTTAGTTCCGGGAGAGGCTAACTATGGCTACACCTTC CASSLVPGEANYGYTF few TRBJ1-2 TRBV11-2 -
TGCAGTGCTAGAGATCTGCTAGCGGGCAAAACTAGCACAGATACGCAGTATTTT CSARDLLAGKTSTDTQYF few TRBJ2-3 TRBV20-1 TRBD2
TGCGCCAGCAGCTTGGGTCGAGGGCGCGATGAGACCCAGTACTTC CASSLGRGRDETQYF - TRBJ2-5 TRBV5-1 -
TGCAGTGCTAGAGAGGGGGCAACGGCCAAAAACATTCAGTACTTC CSAREGATAKNIQYF - TRBJ2-4 TRBV20-1 -
TGTGCCACCAGCAGAGATCATGGCGGGGGCGCTGAAGCTTTCTTT CATSRDHGGGAEAFF - TRBJ1-1 TRBV15 -
TGTGCCAGCAGTCCCGGGGGCCCCTCTGGAAACACCATATATTTT CASSPGGPSGNTIYF - TRBJ1-3 TRBV6-1 -
TGTGCCAGCAGTTTCGAGGGGCCTCCGAACACCGGGGAGCTGTTTTTT CASSFEGPPNTGELFF few TRBJ2-2 TRBV12-3/TRBV12-4 -
TGTGCCAGCAGCTTAGGAGCCTACTTTGAAGCTTTCTTT CASSLGAYFEAFF few TRBJ1-1 TRBV7-9 -
TGCAGTGCTAGTCCCCGGGACCGGTCCGGGGAGCTGTTTTTT CSASPRDRSGELFF few TRBJ2-2 TRBV20-1 -
TGTGCCAGCAGCTCCACCGGGACCAGCTACGAGCAGTACTTC CASSSTGTSYEQYF - TRBJ2-7 TRBV7-2 -
TGTGCCAGCAGCTTACGTCAAGTTGGGACAGATACGCAGTATTTT CASSLRQVGTDTQYF - TRBJ2-3 TRBV5-4 -
TGTGCCAGCTCGCGGGAGGACTATGGCTACACCTTC CASSREDYGYTF few TRBJ1-2 TRBV18 -
TGTGCCAGCAGCCCACCGAGGGACGAGCAGTACTTC CASSPPRDEQYF - TRBJ2-7 TRBV28 -
TGTGCCAGCACCCCCTTCCGCGGGCAGGTGGAAGAGACCCAGTACTTC CASTPFRGQVEETQYF - TRBJ2-5 TRBV7-9 -
TGTGCCAGCAGCCAGGGAGCGACCAGCTCCTACGAGCAGTACTTC CASSQGATSSYEQYF - TRBJ2-7 TRBV3-1 -
TGTGCCAGCAGACGTCAGGGGAAAGGGAGCAATCAGCCCCAGCATTTT CASRRQGKGSNQPQHF few TRBJ1-5 TRBV2 -
TGTGCCAGCAGCCAAGATACTAGCGGGAGAGATGAGCAGTTCTTC CASSQDTSGRDEQFF - TRBJ2-1 TRBV14 TRBD2
TGTGCCAGCAGTTTCCAGGGGTGGACCGGGGAGCTGTTTTTT CASSFQGWTGELFF few TRBJ2-2 TRBV12-3/TRBV12-4 -
TGTGCCAGCAGTAAAAGCGGGAGTTACGAGCAGTACTTC CASSKSGSYEQYF few TRBJ2-7 TRBV6-2/TRBV6-3 TRBD2
TGCAGTGCTAGAGTTCAAGCGGGAGCCGGGGAGCTGTTTTTT CSARVQAGAGELFF few TRBJ2-2 TRBV20-1 TRBD2
TGTGCCAGCAGGGTCACAGGGCACTATGGCTACACCTTC CASRVTGHYGYTF few TRBJ1-2 TRBV6-5 -
TGTGCCAGCAGTCTGGAGGGCCAGGATAAGACCCAGTACTTC CASSLEGQDKTQYF - TRBJ2-5 TRBV5-4 -
TGCGCCAGCAGCTTGGAGGGAATAGGAGGAAAACTGTTTTTT CASSLEGIGGKLFF few TRBJ1-4 TRBV5-1 -
TGTGCCAGCTCACCATCAAGTTTGAGGACTGCCCAAGAGACCCAGTACTTC CASSPSSLRTAQETQYF - TRBJ2-5 TRBV18 -
TGTGCCAGCAGCCAGGTGGGACACGGACCAGATACGCAGTATTTT CASSQVGHGPDTQYF - TRBJ2-3 TRBV7-2 -
TGTGCCAGCAGGATTCCCGGGACAGGGTCAATTTACAATGAGCAGTTCTTC CASRIPGTGSIYNEQFF few TRBJ2-1 TRBV4-2 TRBD1
TGTGCCAGCAGCTTAGTTGACAATCCCTTTACCTACGAGCAGTACTTC CASSLVDNPFTYEQYF many TRBJ2-7 TRBV7-8 -
TGCAGCGTTGTAGTCCCACGCGGCACAGATACGCAGTATTTT CSVVVPRGTDTQYF few TRBJ2-3 TRBV29-1 -
TGTGCCAGCAGTGACACCTTGTTTAGCAATCAGCCCCAGCATTTT CASSDTLFSNQPQHF - TRBJ1-5 TRBV2 -
TGCAGCGTTGAAGATCGCCAGACTCTCGGGGAGCTGTTTTTT CSVEDRQTLGELFF - TRBJ2-2 TRBV29-1 -
TGTGCCAGCAGTTATCGGGGAGGGAACCATGAGCAGTTCTTC CASSYRGGNHEQFF few TRBJ2-1 TRBV12-3/TRBV12-4 TRBD2
TGTGCCAGCAGTTTCGGGGGGACAGGGGGTACAGGGGCCAACGTCCTGACTTTC CASSFGGTGGTGANVLTF many TRBJ2-6 TRBV6-5 TRBD1
TGCGCCAGCAGCCTGGGTGGGGAGGTTGGCACTGAAGCTTTCTTT CASSLGGEVGTEAFF - TRBJ1-1 TRBV5-1 -
TGTGCCAGCACCCAAACTGGGACTAGCGGGGGGTACACCGGGGAGCTGTTTTTT CASTQTGTSGGYTGELFF - TRBJ2-2 TRBV11-2 TRBD2
TGTGCCAGCACCAAGGGACGTAGCACAGATACGCAGTATTTT CASTKGRSTDTQYF few TRBJ2-3 TRBV25-1 -
TGTGCCAGCAGTCCGAGCAGGGGGGGATACGCAGCTGAAGCTTTCTTT CASSPSRGGYAAEAFF - TRBJ1-1 TRBV12-3/TRBV12-4 TRBD1
TGCGCCAGCAGTCACGGAAACACCATATATTTT CASSHGNTIYF - TRBJ1-3 TRBV23-1 -
TGTGCCAGCAGTTCGACCCCAAGACAGAATAGCAATCAGCCCCAGCATTTT CASSSTPRQNSNQPQHF few TRBJ1-5 TRBV12-3/TRBV12-4 -
TGTGCCACCAGCAGAGGCGCGGCGGTTATAGCTTTCTTT CATSRGAAVIAFF few TRBJ1-1 TRBV15 -
TGTGCCAGCAGTTTAGGCCTAGCGGGCGAGCAGTACTTC CASSLGLAGEQYF many TRBJ2-7 TRBV7-9 TRBD2
TGTGCCAGCACCTTCCAGGCCGCAGGGACCGGGTCACCCCTCCACTTT CASTFQAAGTGSPLHF few TRBJ1-6 TRBV7-2 -
TGCGCCAGCAGCTTGGAGAGGGGCGCGGGCGGGGAGCTGTTTTTT CASSLERGAGGELFF few TRBJ2-2 TRBV5-1 -